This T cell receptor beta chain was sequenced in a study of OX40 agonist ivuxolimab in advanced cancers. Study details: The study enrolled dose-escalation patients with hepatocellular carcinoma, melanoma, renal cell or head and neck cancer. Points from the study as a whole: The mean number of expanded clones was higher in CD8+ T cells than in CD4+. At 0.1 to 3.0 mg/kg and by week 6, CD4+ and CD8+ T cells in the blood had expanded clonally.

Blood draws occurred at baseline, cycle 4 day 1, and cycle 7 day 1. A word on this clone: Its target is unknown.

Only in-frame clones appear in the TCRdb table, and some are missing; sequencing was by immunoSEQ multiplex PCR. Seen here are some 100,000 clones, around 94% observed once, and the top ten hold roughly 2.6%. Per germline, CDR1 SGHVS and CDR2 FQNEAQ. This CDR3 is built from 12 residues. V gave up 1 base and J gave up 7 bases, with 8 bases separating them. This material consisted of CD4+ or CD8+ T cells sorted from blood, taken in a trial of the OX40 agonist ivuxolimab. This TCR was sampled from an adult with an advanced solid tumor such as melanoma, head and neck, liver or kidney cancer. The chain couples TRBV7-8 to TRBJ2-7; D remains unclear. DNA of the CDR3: TGTGCCAGCAGCTTAGGTTGGAGAGAGCAGTACTTC. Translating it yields CASSLGWREQYF.